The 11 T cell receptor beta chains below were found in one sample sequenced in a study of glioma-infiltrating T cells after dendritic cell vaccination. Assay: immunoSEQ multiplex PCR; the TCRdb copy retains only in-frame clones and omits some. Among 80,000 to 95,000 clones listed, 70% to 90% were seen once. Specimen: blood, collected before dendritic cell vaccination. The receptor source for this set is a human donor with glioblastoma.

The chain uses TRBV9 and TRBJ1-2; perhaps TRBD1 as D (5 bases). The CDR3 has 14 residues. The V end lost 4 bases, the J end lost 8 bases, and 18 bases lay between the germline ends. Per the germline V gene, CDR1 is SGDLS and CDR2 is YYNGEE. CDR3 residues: CASSYRRDLGGYTF. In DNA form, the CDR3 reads TGTGCCAGCAGCTACCGCAGGGATTTAGGGGGCTACACCTTC. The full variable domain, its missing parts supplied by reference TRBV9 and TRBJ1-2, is DSGVTQTPKHLITATGQRVTLRCSPRSGDLSVYWYQQSLDQGLQFLIQYYNGEERAKGNILERFSAQQFPDLHSELNLSSLELGDSALYFCASSYRRDLGGYTFGSGTRLTVV.

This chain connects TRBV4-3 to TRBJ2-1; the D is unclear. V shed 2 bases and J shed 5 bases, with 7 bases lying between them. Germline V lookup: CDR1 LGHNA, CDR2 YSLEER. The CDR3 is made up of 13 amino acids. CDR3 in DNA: TGCGCCAGCAGCCAATTGGCTCACAATGAGCAGTTCTTC. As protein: CASSQLAHNEQFF.

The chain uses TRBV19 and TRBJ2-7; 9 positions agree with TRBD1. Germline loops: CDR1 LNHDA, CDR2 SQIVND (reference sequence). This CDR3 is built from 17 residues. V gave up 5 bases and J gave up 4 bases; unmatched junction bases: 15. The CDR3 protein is CASSVHNPGTGPYEQYF. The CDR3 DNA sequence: TGTGCCAGTAGTGTACATAACCCCGGGACAGGGCCTTACGAGCAGTACTTC.

CDR3 sequence reads: CASAKSLGLNTDTQYF. The CDR3 DNA sequence: TGTGCCAGCGCAAAGTCCCTGGGACTAAACACAGATACGCAGTATTTT. V gene TRBV2 combines with J gene TRBJ2-3, with 7 bases lining up with TRBD2. With V trimmed by 8 bases and J by 2 bases, 13 bases remained unmatched. The CDR3 runs to 16 residues. The V gene's germline CDR1 is SNHLY and CDR2 FYNNEI.

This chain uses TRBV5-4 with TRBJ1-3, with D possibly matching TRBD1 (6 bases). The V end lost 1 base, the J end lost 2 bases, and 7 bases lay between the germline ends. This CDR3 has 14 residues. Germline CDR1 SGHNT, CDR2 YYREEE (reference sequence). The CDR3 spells CASSLKGAGNTIYF. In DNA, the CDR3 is TGTGCCAGCAGCTTGAAGGGGGCTGGAAACACCATATATTTT.

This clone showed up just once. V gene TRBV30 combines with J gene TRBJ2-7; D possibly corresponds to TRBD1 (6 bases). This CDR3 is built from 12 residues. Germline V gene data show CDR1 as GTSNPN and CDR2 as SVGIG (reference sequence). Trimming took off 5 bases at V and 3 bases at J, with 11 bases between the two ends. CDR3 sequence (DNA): TGTGCCTGGGGACAGAATATCTACGAGCAGTACTTC. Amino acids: CAWGQNIYEQYF.

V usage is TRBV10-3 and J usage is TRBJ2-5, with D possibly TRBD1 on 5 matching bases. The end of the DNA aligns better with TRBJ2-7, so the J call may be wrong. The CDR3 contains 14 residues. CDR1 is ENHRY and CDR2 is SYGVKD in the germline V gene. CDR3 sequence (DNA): TGTGCCATCAGTGAGGCAGGGAAATCCTACGAGCAGTACTTC. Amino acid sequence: CAISEAGKSYEQYF.

CDR3 coding DNA: TGTGCCAGTAGTATGGCCCTAGCGGGTTGGGATACGCAGTATTTT. Translated: CASSMALAGWDTQYF. The chain uses TRBV19 and TRBJ2-3; TRBD2 matches at 8 bases. The V gene's germline CDR1 is LNHDA and CDR2 SQIVND (reference sequence). The CDR3 covers 15 residues. Trimming removed 3 bases from V and 6 bases from J; junction bases left unmatched: 8.

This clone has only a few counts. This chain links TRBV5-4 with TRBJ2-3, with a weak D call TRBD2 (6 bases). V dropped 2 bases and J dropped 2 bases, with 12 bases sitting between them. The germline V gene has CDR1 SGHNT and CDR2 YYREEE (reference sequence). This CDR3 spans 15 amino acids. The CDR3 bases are TGTGCCAGCAGCTTCGGGGGACCCCACACAGATACGCAGTATTTT. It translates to CASSFGGPHTDTQYF.

The CDR3 DNA reads TGTGCCAGCAGCCCCGGGAGACAGGGGGACTACGAGCAGTACTTC. Translating it yields CASSPGRQGDYEQYF. The chain combines TRBV5-4 with TRBJ2-7; 9 bases line up with TRBD1. From germline, CDR1 is SGHNT and CDR2 YYREEE (reference sequence). CDR3 length: 15 amino acids. The trim removed 4 bases at V and 3 bases at J, leaving 8 bases unmatched.

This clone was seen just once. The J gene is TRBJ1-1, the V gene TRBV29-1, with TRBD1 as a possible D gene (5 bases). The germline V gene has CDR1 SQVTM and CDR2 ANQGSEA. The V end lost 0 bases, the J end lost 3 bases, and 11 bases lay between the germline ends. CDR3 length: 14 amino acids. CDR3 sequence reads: CSVEDLGTHTEAFF. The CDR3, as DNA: TGCAGCGTTGAAGATCTAGGGACTCACACTGAAGCTTTCTTT.